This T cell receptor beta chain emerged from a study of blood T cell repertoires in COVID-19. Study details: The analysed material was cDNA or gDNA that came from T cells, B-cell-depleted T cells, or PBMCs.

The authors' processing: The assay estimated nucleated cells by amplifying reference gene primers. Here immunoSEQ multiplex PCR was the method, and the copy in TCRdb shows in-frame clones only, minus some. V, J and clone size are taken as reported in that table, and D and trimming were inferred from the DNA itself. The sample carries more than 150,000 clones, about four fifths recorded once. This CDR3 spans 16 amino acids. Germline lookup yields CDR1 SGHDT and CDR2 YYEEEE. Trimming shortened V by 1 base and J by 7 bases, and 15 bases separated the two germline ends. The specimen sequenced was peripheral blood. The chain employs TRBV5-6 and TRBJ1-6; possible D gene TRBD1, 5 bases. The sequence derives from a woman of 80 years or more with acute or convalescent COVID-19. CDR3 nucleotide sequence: TGTGCCAGCAGCTTGTCGGGGGGGAGAATCAATTCACCCCTCCACTTT. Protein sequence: CASSLSGGRINSPLHF.